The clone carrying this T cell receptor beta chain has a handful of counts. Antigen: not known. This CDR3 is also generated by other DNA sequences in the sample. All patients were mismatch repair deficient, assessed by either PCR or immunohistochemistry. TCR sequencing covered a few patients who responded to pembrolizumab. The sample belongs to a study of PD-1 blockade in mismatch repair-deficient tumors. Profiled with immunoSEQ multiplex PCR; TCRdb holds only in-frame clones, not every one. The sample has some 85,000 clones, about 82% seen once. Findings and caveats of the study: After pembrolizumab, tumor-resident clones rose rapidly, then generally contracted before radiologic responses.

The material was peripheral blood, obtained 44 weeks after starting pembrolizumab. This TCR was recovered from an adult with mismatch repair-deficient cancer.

CDR3 nucleotide sequence: TGCAGCGTTGAAACTAGCGGGAGCTCCTACGAGCAGTACTTC. Translated: CSVETSGSSYEQYF. This rearrangement joins TRBV29-1 to TRBJ2-7; 11 nucleotides align to TRBD2. The length of the CDR3 is 14 residues. Unmatched junction bases numbered 0, after V lost 2 bases and J lost 0 bases. Germline V gene data show CDR1 as SQVTM and CDR2 as ANQGSEA.